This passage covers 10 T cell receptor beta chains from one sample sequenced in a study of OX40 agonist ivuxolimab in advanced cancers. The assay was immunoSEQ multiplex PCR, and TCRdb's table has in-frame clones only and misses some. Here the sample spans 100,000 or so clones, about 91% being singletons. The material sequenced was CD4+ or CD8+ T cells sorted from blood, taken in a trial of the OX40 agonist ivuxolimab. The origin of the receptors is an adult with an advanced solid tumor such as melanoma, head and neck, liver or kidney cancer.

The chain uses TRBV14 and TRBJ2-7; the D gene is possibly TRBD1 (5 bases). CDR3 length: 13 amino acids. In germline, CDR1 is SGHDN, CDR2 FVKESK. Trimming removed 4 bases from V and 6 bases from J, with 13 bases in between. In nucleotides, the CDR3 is TGTGCCAGCAGCCCCAGGGTAGCTGGCGAGCAGTACTTC. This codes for CASSPRVAGEQYF.

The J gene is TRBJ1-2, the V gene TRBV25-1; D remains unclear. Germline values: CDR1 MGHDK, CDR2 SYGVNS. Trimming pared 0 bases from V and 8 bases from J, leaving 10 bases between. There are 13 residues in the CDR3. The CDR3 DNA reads TGTGCCAGCAGTGAATATCCCAGGCGCGGCTACACCTTC. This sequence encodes CASSEYPRRGYTF.

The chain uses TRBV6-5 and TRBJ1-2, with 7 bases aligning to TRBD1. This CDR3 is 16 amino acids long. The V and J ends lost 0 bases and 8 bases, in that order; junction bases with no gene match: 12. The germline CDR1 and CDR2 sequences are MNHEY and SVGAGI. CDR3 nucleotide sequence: TGTGCCAGCAGTTACTCTGGGACAGCTCCCTTGAGGGGCTACACCTTC. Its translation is CASSYSGTAPLRGYTF.

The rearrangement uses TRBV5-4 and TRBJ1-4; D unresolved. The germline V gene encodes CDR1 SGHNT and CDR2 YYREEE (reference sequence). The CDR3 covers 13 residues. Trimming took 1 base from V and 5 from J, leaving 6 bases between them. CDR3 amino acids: CASSLLPNEKLFF. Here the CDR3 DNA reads TGTGCCAGCAGCTTGTTGCCAAATGAAAAACTGTTTTTT. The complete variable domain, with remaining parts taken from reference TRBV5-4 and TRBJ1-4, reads ETGVTQSPTHLIKTRGQQVTLRCSSQSGHNTVSWYQQALGQGPQFIFQYYREEENGRGNFPPRFSGLQFPNYSSELNVNALELDDSALYLCASSLLPNEKLFFGSGTQLSVL.

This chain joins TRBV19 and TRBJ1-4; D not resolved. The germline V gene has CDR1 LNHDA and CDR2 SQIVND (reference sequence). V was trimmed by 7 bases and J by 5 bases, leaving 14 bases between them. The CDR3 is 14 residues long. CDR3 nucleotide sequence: TGTGCCAGTACCACAAGCGCCAAGAATGAAAAACTGTTTTTT. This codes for CASTTSAKNEKLFF.

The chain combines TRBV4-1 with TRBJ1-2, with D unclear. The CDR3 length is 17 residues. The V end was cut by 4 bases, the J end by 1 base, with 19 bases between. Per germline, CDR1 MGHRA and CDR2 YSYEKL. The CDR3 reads CASSPAASASLNYGYTF. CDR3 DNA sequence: TGCGCCAGCAGCCCCGCTGCCAGCGCATCACTTAACTATGGCTACACCTTC.

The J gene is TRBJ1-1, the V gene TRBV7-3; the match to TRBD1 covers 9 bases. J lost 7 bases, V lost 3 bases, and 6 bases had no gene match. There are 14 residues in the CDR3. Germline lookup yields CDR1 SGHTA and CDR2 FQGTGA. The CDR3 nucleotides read TGTGCCAGCAGCTTTCGACCGGGACAGGGTGAAGCTTTCTTT. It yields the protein CASSFRPGQGEAFF.

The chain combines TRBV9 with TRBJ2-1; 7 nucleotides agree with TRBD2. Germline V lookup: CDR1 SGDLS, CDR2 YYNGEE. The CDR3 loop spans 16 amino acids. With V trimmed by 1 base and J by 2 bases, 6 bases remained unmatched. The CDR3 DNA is TGTGCCAGCAGCGTATATAGCGGGTCAACCTACAATGAGCAGTTCTTC. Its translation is CASSVYSGSTYNEQFF.

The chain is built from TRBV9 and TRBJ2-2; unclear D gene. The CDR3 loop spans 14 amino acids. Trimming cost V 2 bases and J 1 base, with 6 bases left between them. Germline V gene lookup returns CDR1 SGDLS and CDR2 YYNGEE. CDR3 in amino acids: CASSVLQNTGELFF. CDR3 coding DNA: TGTGCCAGCAGCGTTCTCCAGAACACCGGGGAGCTGTTTTTT.

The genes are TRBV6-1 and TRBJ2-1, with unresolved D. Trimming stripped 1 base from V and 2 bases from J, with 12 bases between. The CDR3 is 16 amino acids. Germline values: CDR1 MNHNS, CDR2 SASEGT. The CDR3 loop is CASSEGSLVTYNEQFF. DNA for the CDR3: TGTGCCAGCAGTGAAGGTTCACTCGTAACCTACAATGAGCAGTTCTTC.